This T cell receptor beta chain was identified in a study of control samples from healthy donors and cancer patients. This CDR3 comprises 14 residues. V was trimmed by 3 bases and J by 5 bases, leaving 13 bases between them. CDR1 is MGHDK, CDR2 SYGVNS, per germline. Repertoires were generated with immunoSEQ multiplex PCR, while TCRdb's copy carries only in-frame clones and drops some. Counted here are 150,000 to 200,000 clones, almost 90% occurring once; the ten biggest clones make up over 4%. The chain is built from TRBV25-1 and TRBJ1-2, with a possible D match to TRBD1 (6 bases). Sequenced material: blood. The clonotype comes from a woman aged 30 to 39 in good health. The CDR3 nucleotides read TGTGCCAGCAGTGATGTCGGGGGCAGGTATGGCTACACCTTC. This translates into CASSDVGGRYGYTF.